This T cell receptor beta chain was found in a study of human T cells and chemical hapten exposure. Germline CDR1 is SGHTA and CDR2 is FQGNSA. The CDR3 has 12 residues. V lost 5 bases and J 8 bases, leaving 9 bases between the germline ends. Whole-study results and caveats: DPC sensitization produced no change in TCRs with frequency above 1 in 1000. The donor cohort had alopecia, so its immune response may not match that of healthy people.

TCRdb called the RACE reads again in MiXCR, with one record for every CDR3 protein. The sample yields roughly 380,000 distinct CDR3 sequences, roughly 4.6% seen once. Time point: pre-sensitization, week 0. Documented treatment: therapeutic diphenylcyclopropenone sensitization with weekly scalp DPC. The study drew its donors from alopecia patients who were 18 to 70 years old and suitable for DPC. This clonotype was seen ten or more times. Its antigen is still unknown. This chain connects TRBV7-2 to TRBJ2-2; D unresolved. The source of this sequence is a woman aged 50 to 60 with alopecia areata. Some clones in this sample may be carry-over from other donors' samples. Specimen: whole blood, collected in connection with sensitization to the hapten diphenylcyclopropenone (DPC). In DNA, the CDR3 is TGTGCCAGCAGCCTCCTTTCAGGGGAGCTGTTTTTT. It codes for CASSLLSGELFF.